This entry concerns a single TCR beta chain. This clonotype was picked up many times. It lacks a known antigen. Per-base qualities were not stored, and no clone one base away is much larger. The library was obtained by RT-PCR. TCRdb shows the sequencer as Illumina HiSeq 2500. Using fastp at Q25 and MiXCR, TCRdb reprocessed the public reads and kept productive beta chains. Each CDR3 protein appears once, grouped with its most common genes and DNA. This sample gives more than 600,000 distinct CDR3 sequences in total; 15% to 20% of them show up just once. 11% of the sample belongs to the ten largest clones. Based on the germline V gene, the CDR1 and CDR2 sequences are SGHDT and YYEEEE. At the junction V is shortened by 6 bases and J by 4 bases; bases outside the gene matches: 16. The CDR3 has 16 amino acids, counting the end cysteine and phenylalanine. The read is trimmed to its CDR3 DNA, 48 bases read in frame from base 1.

The sample comes from a study of response to subunit inactivated influenza vaccine listed by TCRdb under 2018. Turning to the overall study: To follow how T cells responded to a trivalent subunit inactivated influenza vaccine, the researchers relied on deep quantitative profiling of the T cell receptor repertoire. Results the study describes overall, beyond this receptor: The authors proposed that each seasonal influenza vaccination may bring in only a limited number of new T cells.

The sequence came from a man in his fifties who received an inactivated influenza vaccine. Donor details come from another sample of the same person, matched by shared clones. The source was PBMCs from blood, collected 5 days after vaccination. Here the chain combines TRBV5-6 and TRBJ2-7, and 7 junctional nucleotides match TRBD1. Here the CDR3 is given as CASKSLTGAGDYEQYF. The bases read TGTGCCAGCAAATCACTCACAGGGGCCGGGGATTACGAGCAGTACTTC.